These T cell receptor beta chains were read from a single sample in a study of beta chain features in type 1 diabetes. Sequencing was performed with immunoSEQ multiplex PCR; in TCRdb, only in-frame clones are kept and a portion is missing. Among about 240,000 clones listed, around a quarter were seen once. The sample was central memory CD4+ T cells from blood. The receptors come from a young man in good health. Both conserved end residues are part of each CDR3. A D gene is named only where the DNA matches it firmly. Only part of the rows carry a size: once, few, many, or a class if the clone is expanded.

CDR3aa: CASSSEGPSNEQFF
CDR3nt: TGTGCCAGCAGTTCCGAGGGACCATCCAATGAGCAGTTCTTC
j_gene: TRBJ2-1
d_gene: NA
v_gene: TRBV6-5
abundance: NA

CDR3aa: CASSLSLAEQFF
CDR3nt: TGTGCCAGCAGTTTATCCCTAGCGGAGCAGTTCTTC
j_gene: TRBJ2-1
d_gene: NA
v_gene: TRBV28
abundance: NA

CDR3aa: CASTNREAPVF
CDR3nt: TGTGCCAGCACCAACCGGGAGGCCCCCGTCTTC
j_gene: TRBJ2-1
d_gene: TRBD2
v_gene: TRBV7-2
abundance: few

CDR3aa: CASRKGQGTNEKLFF
CDR3nt: TGCGCCAGCAGAAAGGGACAGGGTACTAATGAAAAACTGTTTTTT
j_gene: TRBJ1-4
d_gene: TRBD1
v_gene: TRBV10-2
abundance: once

CDR3aa: CASSLGLAGGQETQYF
CDR3nt: TGCGCCAGCAGCCTCGGACTAGCGGGGGGGCAAGAGACCCAGTACTTC
j_gene: TRBJ2-5
d_gene: TRBD2
v_gene: TRBV5-1
abundance: few

CDR3aa: CASSSQTRNQPQHF
CDR3nt: TGTGCCAGTAGTTCCCAGACACGCAATCAGCCCCAGCATTTT
j_gene: TRBJ1-5
d_gene: NA
v_gene: TRBV19
abundance: few

CDR3aa: CAWSPGVMTYEQYF
CDR3nt: TGTGCCTGGAGTCCCGGGGTCATGACCTACGAGCAGTACTTC
j_gene: TRBJ2-7
d_gene: NA
v_gene: TRBV30
abundance: few

CDR3aa: CASSLANGLTEKLFF
CDR3nt: TGTGCCAGCAGCTTAGCGAACGGACTAACAGAAAAACTGTTTTTT
j_gene: TRBJ1-4
d_gene: NA
v_gene: TRBV7-9
abundance: few

CDR3aa: CAWSDTGELFF
CDR3nt: TGTGCCTGGAGCGATACCGGGGAGCTGTTTTTT
j_gene: TRBJ2-2
d_gene: NA
v_gene: TRBV30
abundance: few

CDR3aa: CASSPGTYEQYF
CDR3nt: TGTGCCAGCAGCCCAGGGACCTACGAGCAGTACTTC
j_gene: TRBJ2-7
d_gene: NA
v_gene: TRBV7-2
abundance: NA

CDR3aa: CASRSGRSNTGELFF
CDR3nt: TGCGCCAGCAGATCGGGCAGGTCGAACACCGGGGAGCTGTTTTTT
j_gene: TRBJ2-2
d_gene: NA
v_gene: TRBV5-1
abundance: NA

CDR3aa: CASSAGLATGELFF
CDR3nt: TGCGCCAGCAGCGCGGGACTAGCTACCGGGGAGCTGTTTTTT
j_gene: TRBJ2-2
d_gene: TRBD2
v_gene: TRBV10-2
abundance: many

CDR3aa: CASSPDLRGSTDTQYF
CDR3nt: TGCGCCAGCAGCCCCGATTTGCGAGGTAGCACAGATACGCAGTATTTT
j_gene: TRBJ2-3
d_gene: NA
v_gene: TRBV5-1
abundance: few

CDR3aa: CSGRNSAGFYEQYF
CDR3nt: TGCAGCGGCCGAAACTCGGCAGGGTTCTACGAGCAGTACTTC
j_gene: TRBJ2-7
d_gene: NA
v_gene: TRBV29-1
abundance: few

CDR3aa: CASSRGNQPQHF
CDR3nt: TGTGCCAGTAGTAGAGGGAACCAGCCCCAGCATTTT
j_gene: TRBJ1-5
d_gene: NA
v_gene: TRBV19
abundance: few

CDR3aa: CASSEGASGLAETQYF
CDR3nt: TGTGCCAGCAGCGAAGGGGCTAGCGGGTTGGCGGAGACCCAGTACTTC
j_gene: TRBJ2-5
d_gene: TRBD2
v_gene: TRBV14
abundance: NA

CDR3aa: CSVEVVAGSGELFF
CDR3nt: TGCAGCGTTGAAGTCGTGGCGGGGTCCGGGGAGCTGTTTTTT
j_gene: TRBJ2-2
d_gene: NA
v_gene: TRBV29-1
abundance: NA

CDR3aa: CSVEGGALNEQFF
CDR3nt: TGCAGCGTTGAAGGGGGGGCGCTTAATGAGCAGTTCTTC
j_gene: TRBJ2-1
d_gene: NA
v_gene: TRBV29-1
abundance: few

CDR3aa: CASSPSRVAGLSGANVLTF
CDR3nt: TGTGCCAGCAGCCCCTCCCGGGTAGCGGGCCTCTCTGGGGCCAACGTCCTGACTTTC
j_gene: TRBJ2-6
d_gene: TRBD2
v_gene: TRBV5-4
abundance: NA

CDR3aa: CASSQSERDSGRRYNEQFF
CDR3nt: TGTGCCAGCAGCCAATCTGAACGGGATAGCGGGAGGCGCTACAATGAGCAGTTCTTC
j_gene: TRBJ2-1
d_gene: TRBD2
v_gene: TRBV14
abundance: few

CDR3aa: CASSGKLAGGYNEQFF
CDR3nt: TGTGCCAGCAGTGGGAAACTAGCGGGAGGCTACAATGAGCAGTTCTTC
j_gene: TRBJ2-1
d_gene: TRBD2
v_gene: TRBV6-1
abundance: NA

CDR3aa: CAWSYTGDQPQHF
CDR3nt: TGTGCCTGGAGTTACACAGGGGATCAGCCCCAGCATTTT
j_gene: TRBJ1-5
d_gene: TRBD1
v_gene: TRBV30
abundance: NA

CDR3aa: CASSPRQNPNTGELFF
CDR3nt: TGTGCCAGCAGCCCCCGACAGAATCCGAACACCGGGGAGCTGTTTTTT
j_gene: TRBJ2-2
d_gene: NA
v_gene: TRBV14
abundance: NA

CDR3aa: CSVEENSNQPQHF
CDR3nt: TGCAGCGTAGAGGAGAATAGCAATCAGCCCCAGCATTTT
j_gene: TRBJ1-5
d_gene: NA
v_gene: TRBV29-1
abundance: few

CDR3aa: CSVAGTGTYNEQFF
CDR3nt: TGCAGCGTGGCCGGGACAGGGACCTACAATGAGCAGTTCTTC
j_gene: TRBJ2-1
d_gene: TRBD1
v_gene: TRBV29-1
abundance: few

CDR3aa: CASSPGDHRWNTEAFF
CDR3nt: TGTGCCAGCAGTCCTGGCGACCACCGGTGGAACACTGAAGCTTTCTTT
j_gene: TRBJ1-1
d_gene: NA
v_gene: TRBV2
abundance: few

CDR3aa: CSSGQGGEQFF
CDR3nt: TGCAGCTCGGGACAGGGAGGTGAGCAGTTCTTC
j_gene: TRBJ2-1
d_gene: TRBD1
v_gene: TRBV29-1
abundance: NA

CDR3aa: CASSYGTDTQYF
CDR3nt: TGTGCCAGCAGTTACGGAACAGATACGCAGTATTTT
j_gene: TRBJ2-3
d_gene: NA
v_gene: TRBV6-5
abundance: NA

CDR3aa: CASSRRGGTYEQYF
CDR3nt: TGTGCCAGCAGTCGTCGTGGGGGTACCTACGAGCAGTACTTC
j_gene: TRBJ2-7
d_gene: NA
v_gene: TRBV27
abundance: NA

CDR3aa: CASSAPGRNSYEQYF
CDR3nt: TGTGCCAGCAGCGCACCGGGACGGAACTCCTACGAGCAGTACTTC
j_gene: TRBJ2-7
d_gene: NA
v_gene: TRBV9
abundance: NA

CDR3aa: CASSPGRSSYNEQFF
CDR3nt: TGTGCCAGCTCACCGGGGCGAAGCTCCTACAATGAGCAGTTCTTC
j_gene: TRBJ2-1
d_gene: NA
v_gene: TRBV18
abundance: NA

CDR3aa: CASSPWAGLNTIYF
CDR3nt: TGTGCCAGCAGCCCCTGGGCAGGTTTAAACACCATATATTTT
j_gene: TRBJ1-3
d_gene: NA
v_gene: TRBV7-9
abundance: NA

CDR3aa: CASSVAGGLNEKLFF
CDR3nt: TGTGCCAGCAGCGTAGCGGGGGGGCTTAATGAAAAACTGTTTTTT
j_gene: TRBJ1-4
d_gene: NA
v_gene: TRBV9
abundance: NA

CDR3aa: CASSVRGASNEQYF
CDR3nt: TGTGCCAGCAGTGTGCGGGGGGCAAGCAACGAGCAGTACTTC
j_gene: TRBJ2-7
d_gene: TRBD2
v_gene: TRBV6-1
abundance: few

CDR3aa: CASSPGQGHNSPLHF
CDR3nt: TGTGCCAGCAGCCCGGGACAGGGGCATAATTCACCCCTCCACTTT
j_gene: TRBJ1-6
d_gene: TRBD1
v_gene: TRBV7-9
abundance: NA

CDR3aa: CASSLPHSDTQYF
CDR3nt: TGTGCCAGCAGCTTACCTCACTCAGATACGCAGTATTTT
j_gene: TRBJ2-3
d_gene: NA
v_gene: TRBV5-6
abundance: NA

CDR3aa: CASSLGGGSYEQYF
CDR3nt: TGTGCCAGCAGTTTGGGCGGGGGATCCTACGAGCAGTACTTC
j_gene: TRBJ2-7
d_gene: TRBD2
v_gene: TRBV6-5
abundance: NA

CDR3aa: CASSLKGANTEAFF
CDR3nt: TGTGCCAGCAGCTTAAAAGGGGCGAACACTGAAGCTTTCTTT
j_gene: TRBJ1-1
d_gene: NA
v_gene: TRBV7-9
abundance: NA

CDR3aa: CASSYRTSYEQYF
CDR3nt: TGTGCCAGCAGCTACCGAACCTCCTACGAGCAGTACTTC
j_gene: TRBJ2-7
d_gene: NA
v_gene: TRBV7-8
abundance: few

CDR3aa: CASSPDGNNEQFF
CDR3nt: TGTGCCAGCAGCCCCGACGGAAACAATGAGCAGTTCTTC
j_gene: TRBJ2-1
d_gene: NA
v_gene: TRBV5-6
abundance: NA

CDR3aa: CASSSDRGRLYNEQFF
CDR3nt: TGTGCCAGCAGTTCTGACAGGGGACGGCTCTACAATGAGCAGTTCTTC
j_gene: TRBJ2-1
d_gene: TRBD1
v_gene: TRBV2
abundance: NA